The 27 T cell receptor beta chains below were found in one sample sequenced in a study of OX40 agonist ivuxolimab in advanced cancers. TCRdb's table, derived via immunoSEQ multiplex PCR, lists solely in-frame clones and lacks some. Of 35,000 to 40,000 clones listed, around nine tenths are singletons. This sample comprised CD4+ or CD8+ T cells sorted from blood, obtained in a trial of the OX40 agonist ivuxolimab. Receptor source: an adult with an advanced solid tumor such as melanoma, head and neck, liver or kidney cancer.

This chain connects TRBV21-1 to TRBJ2-2; the tabulated D call, TRBD1, remains unverified against the DNA. TRBV21-1 counts as a pseudogene. The CDR3 extends over 18 amino acids. CDR3 sequence (DNA): TGTGCCAGCAGCAGGATGGGGGCGCGAAAGGAGAACACCGGGGAGCTGTTTTTT. This translates into CASSRMGARKENTGELFF.

This clone showed up just once. The rearrangement uses TRBV6-5 and TRBJ2-1; 7 positions agree with TRBD1. CDR1 MNHEY and CDR2 SVGAGI come from the germline V gene. The CDR3 has 15 residues. With 2 bases clipped from V and 2 bases from J, the junction kept 3 bases outside the gene matches. CDR3 nucleotide sequence: TGTGCCAGCAGTTACAGTGACAGGGCCTACAATGAGCAGTTCTTC. Its translation: CASSYSDRAYNEQFF.

This chain links TRBV14 with TRBJ2-2; 8 nucleotides match TRBD1. The V gene end was trimmed by 1 base and the J gene end by 6 bases; junction bases not matched to a gene: 7. CDR1 is SGHDN, CDR2 FVKESK, per germline. The CDR3 sequence is 16 residues long. CDR3 region: CASSQVWTGWSGELFF. CDR3 nucleotide sequence: TGTGCCAGCAGCCAAGTATGGACAGGGTGGTCCGGGGAGCTGTTTTTT.

V and J are TRBV27 and TRBJ2-7, with 8 positions matching TRBD1. Germline CDR1 is MNHEY and CDR2 is SMNVEV (reference sequence). V lost 6 bases, J lost 7 bases, and 11 bases stayed unmatched. The CDR3 has 14 amino acids. CDR3 region: CASRVGQGKFEQYF. The CDR3 nucleotides read TGTGCCAGCAGGGTCGGACAGGGAAAGTTTGAGCAGTACTTC.

The chain employs TRBV19 and TRBJ1-6; 7 nucleotides align to TRBD1. In germline, CDR1 is LNHDA, CDR2 SQIVND (reference sequence). The CDR3 is 14 residues long. The ends lost 4 bases at V and 7 bases at J; junction bases unmatched: 4. This CDR3 reads CASSTGQRNSPLHF. CDR3 in DNA: TGTGCCAGTAGTACGGGACAGAGAAATTCACCCCTCCACTTT.

The rearrangement joins TRBV4-1 to TRBJ1-4; the D gene is possibly TRBD1 (5 bases). Trimming took 4 bases from V and 7 from J, leaving 16 bases between them. CDR1 and CDR2 from the germline V gene are MGHRA and YSYEKL. The CDR3 is 15 residues long. The CDR3 reads CASSPTRGVREKLFF. As DNA, the CDR3 is TGCGCCAGCAGCCCCACGCGAGGGGTACGTGAAAAACTGTTTTTT.

V and J are TRBV4-1 and TRBJ2-7; D perhaps matches TRBD1 (6 bases). CDR3 size: 16 residues. V was cut by 4 bases and J by 4 bases, with 20 bases left in between. Per the germline V gene, CDR1 is MGHRA and CDR2 is YSYEKL. The CDR3 coding sequence is TGCGCCAGCAGCCCCCTGGTGGGGGCCACAGGATACGAGCAGTACTTC. It specifies CASSPLVGATGYEQYF.

Here the CDR3 reads CASSALALGEQFF. The CDR3, as DNA: TGTGCCAGCAGCGCCCTAGCCCTCGGTGAGCAGTTCTTC. The chain carries TRBV25-1 and TRBJ2-1, with D possibly TRBD2 on 5 matching bases. Trimming took off 6 bases at V and 9 bases at J, with 15 bases between the two ends. CDR3 length: 13 residues. The germline gives CDR1 MGHDK, CDR2 SYGVNS.

The gene calls are TRBV6-5 and TRBJ1-2; 7 nucleotides match TRBD1. The V and J ends lost 8 bases and 5 bases, in that order; junction bases with no gene match: 14. The germline V gene has CDR1 MNHEY and CDR2 SVGAGI. CDR3 length: 15 residues. The CDR3 region is CASGIPGQRLYGYTF. The CDR3 DNA is TGTGCCAGCGGGATCCCGGGACAGCGCCTTTATGGCTACACCTTC.

The J gene is TRBJ2-5, the V gene TRBV2; 14 bases line up with TRBD2. The J call is in doubt because the DNA end fits TRBJ2-7 better. The CDR3 totals 16 residues. Looked up from germline, CDR1 is SNHLY and CDR2 is FYNNEI. The CDR3: CASPGLAGEGSYEQYF. Written as DNA, the CDR3 is TGTGCCAGTCCGGGACTAGCGGGGGAGGGGTCCTACGAGCAGTACTTC.

Comment on this clone: Other DNA sequences within the sample encode an identical CDR3. This chain joins TRBV13 and TRBJ2-7, with 8 bases identical to TRBD1. Unmatched junction bases numbered 6, after V lost 6 bases and J lost 2 bases. The CDR3 sequence is 14 residues long. Germline V CDR1 and CDR2: PRHDT, FYEKMQ (reference sequence). The CDR3 here is CASSPGQGTYEQYF. Here the CDR3 DNA reads TGTGCCAGCAGTCCCGGACAGGGTACCTACGAGCAGTACTTC.

The rearrangement links TRBV13 to TRBJ2-5, with D possibly matching TRBD1 (5 bases). Germline CDR1 reads PRHDT; CDR2 reads FYEKMQ (reference sequence). This CDR3 is built from 14 residues. The V end was cut by 5 bases, the J end by 1 base, with 11 bases between. CDR3 nucleotide sequence: TGTGCCAGCAGCCCCAAGGGGATCCAAGAGACCCAGTACTTC. Its protein product is CASSPKGIQETQYF.

The count of this clone is one. This rearrangement joins TRBV19 to TRBJ1-4; D is undetermined. With 3 bases removed from V and 5 bases from J, the gap between germline ends came to 13 bases. Germline CDR1 reads LNHDA; CDR2 reads SQIVND (reference sequence). The CDR3 consists of 15 residues. In DNA form, the CDR3 reads TGTGCCAGTAGTATCGACTGGGGAGGGAATGAAAAACTGTTTTTT. Residues: CASSIDWGGNEKLFF. The whole variable domain, remainder taken from reference TRBV19 and TRBJ1-4, is DGGITQSPKYLFRKEGQNVTLSCEQNLNHDAMYWYRQDPGQGLRLIYYSQIVNDFQKGDIAEGYSVSREKKESFPLTVTSAQKNPTAFYLCASSIDWGGNEKLFFGSGTQLSVL.

The J gene is TRBJ2-3, the V gene TRBV6-1; TRBD2 is a possible D gene (7 bases). Trimming removed 4 bases from V and 3 bases from J, with 26 bases in between. This CDR3 has 19 residues. Germline CDR1 and CDR2: MNHNS and SASEGT. The CDR3 DNA is TGTGCCAGCAGTGCCGGGGCCATTGCGTGGGGGGGGCAGACAGATACGCAGTATTTT. The encoded protein is CASSAGAIAWGGQTDTQYF.

CDR3: CASSQTAYNEQFF. In DNA, the CDR3 is TGTGCCAGCAGCCAAACAGCCTACAATGAGCAGTTCTTC. The chain combines TRBV4-2 with TRBJ2-1; no definite D call. The CDR3 covers 13 residues. From germline, CDR1 is LGHNA and CDR2 YNFKEQ. The V and J ends lost 2 bases and 2 bases respectively, with 4 bases between them.

This clone was recorded a few times. Distinct nucleotide sequences in the sample also encode this CDR3. This chain connects TRBV4-1 to TRBJ2-1, with a possible D match to TRBD1 (6 bases). CDR1 MGHRA and CDR2 YSYEKL come from the germline V gene. V lost 0 bases and J 2 bases, leaving 8 bases between the germline ends. The length of the CDR3 is 15 residues. CDR3 in amino acids: CASSQETGTYNEQFF. The CDR3 DNA reads as TGCGCCAGCAGCCAAGAAACAGGGACCTACAATGAGCAGTTCTTC.

The chain has TRBV6-6 and TRBJ2-7; TRBD2 aligns across 7 bases. V trimming: 0 bases; J trimming: 1 base; junction bases outside the gene matches: 3. This CDR3 has 15 residues. Germline CDR1 is MNHNY and CDR2 is SVGAGI (reference sequence). CDR3 sequence: CASSYSPGGSYEQYF. The DNA for the CDR3 is TGTGCCAGCAGTTACTCGCCGGGGGGATCCTACGAGCAGTACTTC.

This chain uses TRBV7-8 with TRBJ1-1; D possibly corresponds to TRBD1 (5 bases). The germline V gene has CDR1 SGHVS and CDR2 FQNEAQ. The CDR3 sequence is 13 residues long. V was cut by 2 bases and J by 7 bases, with 11 bases left in between. The CDR3 reads CASSLISGHEAFF. CDR3 DNA sequence: TGTGCCAGCAGCTTAATTTCAGGACATGAAGCTTTCTTT.

In this sample, this clone turned up once. The chain joins TRBV6-5 to TRBJ1-5; a weak D match, TRBD1 (5 bases). The CDR3 totals 13 residues. CDR1 and CDR2 from the germline V gene are MNHEY and SVGAGI. The V end lost 3 bases, the J end lost 4 bases, and 7 bases lay between the germline ends. The CDR3 sequence is CASSYYRNQPQHF. The CDR3 DNA reads as TGTGCCAGCAGTTATTACAGGAATCAGCCCCAGCATTTT.

This clone was recorded only once. V gene TRBV27 combines with J gene TRBJ1-1; maybe TRBD1 (5 bases). The CDR3 runs 13 residues. Trimming took off 6 bases at V and 3 bases at J, with 11 bases between the two ends. Germline CDR1 and CDR2: MNHEY and SMNVEV (reference sequence). The CDR3 sequence is CASRLTGYTEAFF. CDR3 in DNA: TGTGCCAGCAGGCTAACAGGATACACTGAAGCTTTCTTT.

The sample holds one count of this clone. The chain has TRBV13 and TRBJ2-1, with D unclear. The CDR3 has 16 amino acids. CDR1 is PRHDT and CDR2 is FYEKMQ in the germline V gene (reference sequence). Trimming shortened V by 4 bases and J by 1 base, and 14 bases separated the two germline ends. Written as DNA, the CDR3 is TGTGCCAGCAGCTCCTTAACATATACATCCTACAATGAGCAGTTCTTC. This gives the protein CASSSLTYTSYNEQFF.

The table lists this clone with a count of one. This chain links TRBV2 with TRBJ2-7; D is uncertain. There are 17 residues in the CDR3. V was cut by 2 bases and J by 1 base, with 18 bases left in between. CDR1 is SNHLY, CDR2 FYNNEI, per germline. CDR3 protein: CASSETIVTVRSYEQYF. CDR3 nucleotides: TGTGCCAGCAGTGAAACCATAGTGACCGTTAGATCCTACGAGCAGTACTTC.

The chain links TRBV5-1 to TRBJ2-7, with TRBD2 identical over 9 bases. The V and J ends lost 2 bases and 1 base, in that order; junction bases with no gene match: 4. CDR1 SGHRS and CDR2 YFSETQ come from the germline V gene. The CDR3 totals 15 residues. The CDR3 here is CASSFSGGGSYEQYF. The DNA for the CDR3 is TGCGCCAGCAGCTTTAGCGGGGGAGGGTCCTACGAGCAGTACTTC.

The V gene is TRBV27, the J gene TRBJ2-3, with no clear D. CDR1 MNHEY and CDR2 SMNVEV come from the germline V gene (reference sequence). This CDR3 comprises 14 residues. Trimming took 5 bases from V and 2 from J, leaving 11 bases between them. The CDR3 loop is CASSGLVHTDTQYF. As DNA, the CDR3 is TGTGCCAGCAGTGGGCTAGTTCACACAGATACGCAGTATTTT.

The chain uses TRBV4-1 and TRBJ2-7, with 12 bases lining up with TRBD2. This CDR3 is 17 amino acids long. The germline CDR1 and CDR2 sequences are MGHRA and YSYEKL. Trimming at V came to 3 bases and at J to 2 bases, leaving 8 bases not matched to a gene. In DNA form, the CDR3 reads TGCGCCAGCAGCCAGGATCGACTAGCGGGAGTGACCTACGAGCAGTACTTC. Translation gives CASSQDRLAGVTYEQYF.

The chain employs TRBV15 and TRBJ2-1; perhaps D is TRBD1 or TRBD2 (5 bases each). V shed 0 bases and J shed 8 bases, with 14 bases lying between them. Germline CDR1 reads LNHNV; CDR2 reads YYDKDF (reference sequence). The CDR3 spans 15 residues. This CDR3 is CATSREFGAGHEQFF. The CDR3 DNA sequence: TGTGCCACCAGCAGAGAGTTCGGGGCTGGGCATGAGCAGTTCTTC.

The V and J genes are TRBV5-1 and TRBJ2-5; TRBD2 agrees at 7 bases. The germline CDR1 and CDR2 sequences are SGHRS and YFSETQ. The CDR3 is 15 residues long. V was pared by 2 bases and J by 4 bases, with 8 bases of the junction left unmatched. CDR3 in amino acids: CASSLPGTTAETQYF. The CDR3 nucleotides read TGCGCCAGCAGCTTACCCGGGACTACGGCAGAGACCCAGTACTTC.